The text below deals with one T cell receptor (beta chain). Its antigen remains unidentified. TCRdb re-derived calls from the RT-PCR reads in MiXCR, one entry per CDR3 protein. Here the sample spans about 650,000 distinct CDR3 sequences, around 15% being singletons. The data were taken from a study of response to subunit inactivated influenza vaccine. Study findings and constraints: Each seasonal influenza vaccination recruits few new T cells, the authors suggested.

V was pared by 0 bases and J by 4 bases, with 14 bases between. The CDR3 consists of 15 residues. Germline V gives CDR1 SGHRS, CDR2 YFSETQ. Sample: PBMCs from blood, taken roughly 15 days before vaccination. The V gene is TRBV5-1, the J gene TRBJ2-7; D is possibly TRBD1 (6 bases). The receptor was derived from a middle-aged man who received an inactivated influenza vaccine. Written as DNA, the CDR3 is TGCGCCAGCAGCTTGGGCAGGGGCGATCTTTACGAGCAGTACTTC. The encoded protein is CASSLGRGDLYEQYF. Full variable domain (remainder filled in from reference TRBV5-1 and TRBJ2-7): KAGVTQTPRYLIKTRGQQVTLSCSPISGHRSVSWYQQTPGQGLQFLFEYFSETQRNKGNFPGRFSGRQFSNSRSEMNVSTLELGDSALYLCASSLGRGDLYEQYFGPGTRLTVT.